The 10 T cell receptor beta chains below all came from one sample that was sequenced in a study of shared clonotypes between healthy human individuals. The protocol was immunoSEQ multiplex PCR, while the TCRdb copy is restricted to in-frame clones and leaves out a portion. The table lists about 1.5 million clones, around 98% of them singletons. The sample was naive CD4+ T cells sorted from blood. Specified subset: CD45RA+ positively selected. The receptor set was obtained from a man aged 25-45 years in good health.

The rearrangement links TRBV27 to TRBJ2-7; 10 bases are shared with TRBD1. The V gene end was trimmed by 5 bases and the J gene end by 2 bases; junction bases not matched to a gene: 6. From germline, CDR1 is MNHEY and CDR2 SMNVEV (reference sequence). This CDR3 has 15 residues. The DNA for the CDR3 is TGTGCCAGCAGTGCCCTAGGACAGGGGGCCTACGAGCAGTACTTC. The encoded protein is CASSALGQGAYEQYF.

This clone was counted once. Other DNA sequences in this specimen translate into the identical CDR3. This chain links TRBV7-9 with TRBJ2-1; TRBD2 agrees at 7 bases. The junction had 4 bases not matched to a gene; V was cut back by 2 bases and J by 0 bases. Germline values: CDR1 SEHNR, CDR2 FQNEAQ (reference sequence). The CDR3 runs to 16 residues. CDR3 in amino acids: CASSLFGGSSYNEQFF. DNA of the CDR3: TGTGCCAGCAGCTTATTCGGCGGGAGCTCCTACAATGAGCAGTTCTTC.

Of note for this clone: Other DNA sequences in this sample translate to the same CDR3. This rearrangement joins TRBV5-1 to TRBJ2-5; 10 nucleotides agree with TRBD1. V trimming: 4 bases; J trimming: 5 bases; junction bases outside the gene matches: 5. This CDR3 contains 14 residues. Germline V gene sequence: CDR1 SGHRS, CDR2 YFSETQ. The CDR3 spells CASSLDRGGETQYF. DNA of the CDR3: TGCGCCAGCAGCCTGGACAGGGGGGGTGAGACCCAGTACTTC.

V is TRBV29-1 and J is TRBJ1-5; D is ambiguous. V lost 2 bases to trimming and J lost 5 bases, with 19 bases between them. CDR3 length equals 16 residues. CDR1 SQVTM and CDR2 ANQGSEA come from the germline V gene. In DNA, the CDR3 is TGCAGCGTTGAATCCCTGGGTTGGGATGAGGATCAGCCCCAGCATTTT. Residues: CSVESLGWDEDQPQHF.

The V call is TRBV20-1, the J call TRBJ2-7; perhaps D is TRBD1 or TRBD2 (5 bases each). CDR3 length: 8 amino acids. V lost 7 bases and J 7 bases, leaving 5 bases between the germline ends. Germline CDR1 and CDR2: DFQATT and SNEGSKA (reference sequence). CDR3 residues: CSGGEQYF. In DNA, the CDR3 is TGCAGTGGGGGGGAGCAGTACTTC.

The chain recombines TRBV2 with TRBJ2-7; possible D gene TRBD2, 5 bases. This CDR3 is built from 13 residues. Per germline, CDR1 SNHLY and CDR2 FYNNEI. Between the trimmed V and J ends, which lost 4 bases and 5 bases, there was a span of 12 bases. This chain's CDR3 is CASSVYGVHEQYF. The CDR3 coding sequence is TGTGCCAGCAGTGTGTACGGGGTTCACGAGCAGTACTTC.

The V and J genes are TRBV7-8 and TRBJ1-1; D gene ambiguous. The CDR3 contains 17 residues. The germline CDR1 and CDR2 sequences are SGHVS and FQNEAQ. The germline V and J ends were trimmed by 3 bases and 7 bases, with 24 bases remaining between them. For the CDR3, the DNA is TGTGCCAGCAGCTTCGCCTTGAGTCCCCCAGCGACCCGTGAAGCTTTCTTT. This translates into CASSFALSPPATREAFF.

The rearrangement joins TRBV11-2 to TRBJ2-3; D not certain. Germline V gives CDR1 SGHAT, CDR2 FQNNGV. The CDR3 is 17 amino acids. V lost 2 bases, J lost 0 bases, and 15 bases lay in between. CDR3 bases: TGTGCCAGCAGCTTAACTTTTGCTAGAACTAGCACAGATACGCAGTATTTT. The encoded protein is CASSLTFARTSTDTQYF.

This clone came up once. The rearrangement uses TRBV6-1 and TRBJ1-5; TRBD1 might be the D (5 bases). V gave up 0 bases and J gave up 9 bases, with 12 bases separating them. Per germline, CDR1 MNHNS and CDR2 SASEGT. The CDR3 runs to 14 residues. The CDR3 is CASSEAAGIRPQHF. For the CDR3, the DNA is TGTGCCAGCAGTGAAGCGGCAGGGATCCGGCCCCAGCATTTT.

The chain links TRBV19 to TRBJ1-1; 9 nucleotides line up with TRBD1. Germline values: CDR1 LNHDA, CDR2 SQIVND (reference sequence). The ends lost 7 bases at V and 0 bases at J; junction bases unmatched: 3. This CDR3 is 14 amino acids long. CDR3 in DNA: TGTGCCAGTAAGGACAGGGGAATGAACACTGAAGCTTTCTTT. It yields the protein CASKDRGMNTEAFF.